The clone carrying this T cell receptor beta chain has only a few counts. This sample is part of a study of identical twins. One entry per CDR3 protein results from TCRdb running MiXCR on the 5' RACE reads. The sample consists of approximately 700,000 distinct CDR3 sequences, roughly 18% of them appearing once. The CDR3 is 14 amino acids. CDR1 and CDR2 from the germline V gene are MNHEY and SVGEGT. The V gene lost 2 bases and the J gene lost 2 bases, with 9 bases spanning the gap. A further study also used this sample, focusing on T cells expressing NK-cell markers.

V and J are TRBV6-2 or TRBV6-3 and TRBJ1-2, with unresolved D. The sample consisted of PBMCs. The TCR comes from a woman aged 18 to 35 in good health. The CDR3 here is CASSYQALNYGYTF. CDR3 bases: TGTGCCAGCAGTTACCAGGCGTTAAACTATGGCTACACCTTC.